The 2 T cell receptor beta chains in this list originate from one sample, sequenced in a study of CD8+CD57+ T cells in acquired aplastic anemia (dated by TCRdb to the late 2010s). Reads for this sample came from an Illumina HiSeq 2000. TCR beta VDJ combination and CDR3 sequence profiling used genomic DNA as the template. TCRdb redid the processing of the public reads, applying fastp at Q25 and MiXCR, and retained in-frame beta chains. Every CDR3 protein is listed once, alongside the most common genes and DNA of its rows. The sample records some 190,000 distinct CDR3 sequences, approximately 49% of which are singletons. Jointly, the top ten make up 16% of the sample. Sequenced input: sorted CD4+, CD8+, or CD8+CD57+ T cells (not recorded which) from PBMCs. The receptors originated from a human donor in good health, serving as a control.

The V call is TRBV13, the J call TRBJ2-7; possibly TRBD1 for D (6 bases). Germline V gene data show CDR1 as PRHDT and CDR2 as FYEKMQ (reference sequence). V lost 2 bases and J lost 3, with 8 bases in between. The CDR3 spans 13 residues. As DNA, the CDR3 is TGTGCCAGCAGCTTATCAGGGGACTACGAGCAGTACTTC. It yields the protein CASSLSGDYEQYF.

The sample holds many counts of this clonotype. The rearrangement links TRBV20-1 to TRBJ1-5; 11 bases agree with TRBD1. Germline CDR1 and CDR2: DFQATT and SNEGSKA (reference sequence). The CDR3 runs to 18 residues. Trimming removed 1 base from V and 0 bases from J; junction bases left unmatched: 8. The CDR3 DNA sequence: TGCAGTGCTAGAGGAGGGGACAGGGGGGGTCTTAGCAATCAGCCCCAGCATTTT. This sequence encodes CSARGGDRGGLSNQPQHF.